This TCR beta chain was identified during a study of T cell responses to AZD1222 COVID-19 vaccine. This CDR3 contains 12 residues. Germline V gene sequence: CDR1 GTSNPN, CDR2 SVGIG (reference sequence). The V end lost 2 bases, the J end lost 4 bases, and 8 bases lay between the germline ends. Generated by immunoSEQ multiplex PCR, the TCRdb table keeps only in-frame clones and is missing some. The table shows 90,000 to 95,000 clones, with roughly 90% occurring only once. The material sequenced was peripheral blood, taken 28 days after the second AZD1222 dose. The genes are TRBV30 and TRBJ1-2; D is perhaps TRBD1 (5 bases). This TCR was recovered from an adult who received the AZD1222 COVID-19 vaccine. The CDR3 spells CAWSPGVYGYTF. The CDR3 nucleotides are TGTGCCTGGAGTCCGGGGGTCTATGGCTACACCTTC. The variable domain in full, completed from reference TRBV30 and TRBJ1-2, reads SQTIHQWPATLVQPVGSPLSLECTVEGTSNPNLYWYRQAAGRGLQLLFYSVGIGQISSEVPQNLSASRPQDRQFILSSKKLLLSDSGFYLCAWSPGVYGYTFGSGTRLTVV.